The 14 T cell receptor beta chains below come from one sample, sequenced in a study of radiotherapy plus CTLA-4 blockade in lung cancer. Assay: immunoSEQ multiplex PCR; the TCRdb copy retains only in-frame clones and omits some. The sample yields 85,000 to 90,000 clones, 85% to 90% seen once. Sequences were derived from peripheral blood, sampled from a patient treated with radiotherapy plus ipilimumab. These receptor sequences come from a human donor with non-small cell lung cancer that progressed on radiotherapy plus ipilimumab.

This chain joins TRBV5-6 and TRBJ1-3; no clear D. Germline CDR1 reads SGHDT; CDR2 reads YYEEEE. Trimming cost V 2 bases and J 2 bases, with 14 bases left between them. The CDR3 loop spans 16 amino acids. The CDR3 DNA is TGTGCCAGCAGCTTTGTCGGGGAGTGGACTGGAAACACCATATATTTT. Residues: CASSFVGEWTGNTIYF.

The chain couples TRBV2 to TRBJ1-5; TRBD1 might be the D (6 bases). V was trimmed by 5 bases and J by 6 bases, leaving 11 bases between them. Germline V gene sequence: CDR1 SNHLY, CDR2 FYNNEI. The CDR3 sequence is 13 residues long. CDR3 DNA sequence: TGTGCCAGCAGTCCAGGGGCGGGTCAGCCCCAGCATTTT. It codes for CASSPGAGQPQHF.

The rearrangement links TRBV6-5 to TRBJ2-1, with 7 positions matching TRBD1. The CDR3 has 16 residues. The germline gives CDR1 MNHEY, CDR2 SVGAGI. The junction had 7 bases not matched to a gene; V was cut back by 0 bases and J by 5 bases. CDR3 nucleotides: TGTGCCAGCAGTTACTCGTACCTAGGACAGGACAATGAGCAGTTCTTC. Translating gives CASSYSYLGQDNEQFF.

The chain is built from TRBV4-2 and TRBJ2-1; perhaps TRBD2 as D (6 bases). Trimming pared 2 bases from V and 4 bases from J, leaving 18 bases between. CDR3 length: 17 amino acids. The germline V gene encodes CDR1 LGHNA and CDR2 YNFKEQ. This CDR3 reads CASSQTQGGTYYNEQFF. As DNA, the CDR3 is TGTGCCAGCAGCCAAACCCAAGGCGGGACCTATTACAATGAGCAGTTCTTC.

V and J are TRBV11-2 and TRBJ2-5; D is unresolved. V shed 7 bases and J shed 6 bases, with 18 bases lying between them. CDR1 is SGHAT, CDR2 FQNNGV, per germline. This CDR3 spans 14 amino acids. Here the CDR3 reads CASTVYPGIQTQYF. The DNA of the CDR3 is TGTGCCAGCACCGTTTACCCGGGCATCCAGACCCAGTACTTC.

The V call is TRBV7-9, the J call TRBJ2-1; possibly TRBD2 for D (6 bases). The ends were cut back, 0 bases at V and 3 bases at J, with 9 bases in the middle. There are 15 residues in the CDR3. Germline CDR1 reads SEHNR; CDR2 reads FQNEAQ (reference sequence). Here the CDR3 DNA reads TGTGCCAGCAGCTTAGCTGGCGGGGTCTACAATGAGCAGTTCTTC. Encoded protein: CASSLAGGVYNEQFF.

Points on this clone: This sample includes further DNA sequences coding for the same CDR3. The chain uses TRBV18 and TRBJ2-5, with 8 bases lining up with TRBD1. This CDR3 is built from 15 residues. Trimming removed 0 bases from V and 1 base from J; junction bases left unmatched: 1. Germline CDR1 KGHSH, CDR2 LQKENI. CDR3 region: CASSPPGQAQETQYF. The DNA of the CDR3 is TGTGCCAGCTCACCACCGGGACAGGCCCAAGAGACCCAGTACTTC.

CDR3 sequence reads: CASSVDSLDTQYF. The CDR3 coding sequence is TGTGCCAGCAGCGTAGACTCGCTCGATACGCAGTATTTT. The chain links TRBV9 to TRBJ2-3; D unclear. This CDR3 region has 13 residues. CDR1 is SGDLS, CDR2 YYNGEE, per germline. V lost 0 bases, J lost 6 bases, and 8 bases lay in between. The full variable domain, with the rest looked up from reference TRBV9 and TRBJ2-3, is DSGVTQTPKHLITATGQRVTLRCSPRSGDLSVYWYQQSLDQGLQFLIQYYNGEERAKGNILERFSAQQFPDLHSELNLSSLELGDSALYFCASSVDSLDTQYFGPGTRLTVL.

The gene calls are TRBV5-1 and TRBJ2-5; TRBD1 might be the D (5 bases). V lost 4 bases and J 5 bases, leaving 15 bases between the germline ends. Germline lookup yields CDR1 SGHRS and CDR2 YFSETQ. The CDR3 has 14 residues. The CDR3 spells CASSAGRGRETQYF. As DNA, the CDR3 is TGCGCCAGCAGCGCAGGTAGGGGAAGGGAGACCCAGTACTTC.

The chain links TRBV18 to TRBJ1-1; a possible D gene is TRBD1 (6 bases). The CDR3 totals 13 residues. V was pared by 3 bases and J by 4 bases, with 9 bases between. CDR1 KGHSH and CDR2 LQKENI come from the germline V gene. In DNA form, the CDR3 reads TGTGCCAGCTCACCGGCCAGGGGCACTGAAGCTTTCTTT. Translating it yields CASSPARGTEAFF.

The CDR3 bases are TGTGCCAGCAGCCCAGTTACGAACTACAATGAGCAGTTCTTC. Its translation: CASSPVTNYNEQFF. The V call is TRBV5-6, the J call TRBJ2-1; the D is unclear. Trimming stripped 4 bases from V and 3 bases from J, with 11 bases between. CDR1 and CDR2 (germline): SGHDT, YYEEEE. The CDR3 has 14 residues.

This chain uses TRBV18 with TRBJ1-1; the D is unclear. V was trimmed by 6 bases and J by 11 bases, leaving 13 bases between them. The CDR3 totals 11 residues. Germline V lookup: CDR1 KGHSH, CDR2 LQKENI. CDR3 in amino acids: CASSPGAGAFF. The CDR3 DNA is TGTGCCAGCTCGCCGGGAGCCGGGGCTTTCTTT.

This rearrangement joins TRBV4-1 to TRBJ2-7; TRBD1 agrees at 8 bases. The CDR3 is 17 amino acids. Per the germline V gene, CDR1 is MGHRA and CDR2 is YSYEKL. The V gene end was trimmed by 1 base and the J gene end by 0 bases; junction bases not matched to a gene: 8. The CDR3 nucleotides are TGCGCCAGCAGCCAAGCAACCGGGACAGGACCCTCCTACGAGCAGTACTTC. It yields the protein CASSQATGTGPSYEQYF.

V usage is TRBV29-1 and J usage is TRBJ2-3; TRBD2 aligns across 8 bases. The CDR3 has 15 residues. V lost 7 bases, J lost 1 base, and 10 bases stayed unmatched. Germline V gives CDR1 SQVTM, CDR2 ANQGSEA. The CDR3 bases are TGCAGCGCCCCCCCGCCCGGGGGGGGCACAGATACGCAGTATTTT. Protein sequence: CSAPPPGGGTDTQYF.